These T cell receptor beta chains were read from a single sample in a study of naive and memory T cell subsets. Each CDR3 protein is one row after TCRdb ran MiXCR on the UMI-ligation and nested PCR reads. The sample holds around 37,000 distinct CDR3 sequences, approximately 10% seen once. Source: skin, taken from a tuberculin skin test site. The receptor source for this set is an adult in good health. Both conserved end residues are part of each CDR3. A D gene is named only where the DNA matches it firmly.

d_call v_call cdr3_aa
. TRBV12-3/TRBV12-4 CASSLGQVPDTQYF
TRBD2 TRBV11-2 CASSRLMSTSGAAGDIQYF
TRBD2 TRBV30 CAWSVKGLGQQETQYF
. TRBV5-1 CASSGYQETQYF
. TRBV7-9 CASSRAVGWTNEKLFF
TRBD2 TRBV5-1 CASSRGLASLVEQFF
. TRBV7-3 CASSLTTDEQFF
. TRBV7-7 CASSSRFGNEQYF
. TRBV3-1 CASSQERGGYTF
TRBD1 TRBV28 CASSPLGQGTHEQYF
TRBD1 TRBV5-1 CASSFGQGDFNEKLFF
TRBD1 TRBV20-1 CSAGDSPLREQYF
TRBD1 TRBV10-3 CAISGQGDLQPQHF
TRBD2 TRBV20-1 CSARDLGVAGGHADTQYF
TRBD2 TRBV11-2 CASSFRQAGTSGINEQFF
. TRBV11-2 CASSFPSNPSLDYIGELFF
TRBD2 TRBV20-1 CSATGGAGDTQYF
. TRBV28 CASGRDSNSPLHF
TRBD2 TRBV7-2 CASSAREGLSGELFF
TRBD1 TRBV10-2 CASSHPQGTSSPLHF
. TRBV30 CAWASNSGNTIYF
TRBD1 TRBV6-1 CASSYRTGLNTEAFF
. TRBV5-1 CASSPAGSPEAFF
. TRBV6-6 CASGGGAFQPQHF
. TRBV10-3 CAISESRYQPQHF
TRBD2 TRBV28 CASSRTSGRAYEQYF
. TRBV7-3 CASSPSRDTEAFF
. TRBV19 CASSPDRFYEQYF
TRBD2 TRBV5-1 CASSLGLAEDTQYF
. TRBV21-1 CASSRQVKRVNTEAFF
. TRBV28 CASRVGSREQYF
. TRBV2 CASSEKAGSYNEQFF
. TRBV2 CASSFPLTYEQYF
TRBD2 TRBV7-2 CASSPTLAGARTGELFF
TRBD2 TRBV12-5 CASGLIPGTSAVNEQFF
. TRBV12-3/TRBV12-4 CASSYANYGYTF
. TRBV19 CASSMDSFQPQHF